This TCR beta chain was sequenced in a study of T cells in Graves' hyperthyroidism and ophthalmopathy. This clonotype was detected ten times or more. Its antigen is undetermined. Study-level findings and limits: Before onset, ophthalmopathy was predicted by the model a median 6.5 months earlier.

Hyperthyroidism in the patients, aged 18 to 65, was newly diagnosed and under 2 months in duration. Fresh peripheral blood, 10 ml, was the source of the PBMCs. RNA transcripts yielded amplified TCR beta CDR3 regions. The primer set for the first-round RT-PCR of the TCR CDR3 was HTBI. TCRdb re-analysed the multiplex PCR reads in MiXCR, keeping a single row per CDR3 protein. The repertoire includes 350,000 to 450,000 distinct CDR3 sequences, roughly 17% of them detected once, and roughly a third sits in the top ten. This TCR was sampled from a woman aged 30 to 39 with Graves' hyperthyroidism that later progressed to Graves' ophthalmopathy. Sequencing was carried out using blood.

The CDR3 DNA follows: TGCGCCAGCAGCCTCCGAGGACCGGACAGGCATGGCTACACCTTC. The encoded protein is CASSLRGPDRHGYTF. The rearrangement links TRBV5-1 to TRBJ1-2; 7 positions agree with TRBD1. Germline CDR1 and CDR2: SGHRS and YFSETQ. V trimming: 4 bases; J trimming: 6 bases; junction bases outside the gene matches: 12. The CDR3 has 15 residues.